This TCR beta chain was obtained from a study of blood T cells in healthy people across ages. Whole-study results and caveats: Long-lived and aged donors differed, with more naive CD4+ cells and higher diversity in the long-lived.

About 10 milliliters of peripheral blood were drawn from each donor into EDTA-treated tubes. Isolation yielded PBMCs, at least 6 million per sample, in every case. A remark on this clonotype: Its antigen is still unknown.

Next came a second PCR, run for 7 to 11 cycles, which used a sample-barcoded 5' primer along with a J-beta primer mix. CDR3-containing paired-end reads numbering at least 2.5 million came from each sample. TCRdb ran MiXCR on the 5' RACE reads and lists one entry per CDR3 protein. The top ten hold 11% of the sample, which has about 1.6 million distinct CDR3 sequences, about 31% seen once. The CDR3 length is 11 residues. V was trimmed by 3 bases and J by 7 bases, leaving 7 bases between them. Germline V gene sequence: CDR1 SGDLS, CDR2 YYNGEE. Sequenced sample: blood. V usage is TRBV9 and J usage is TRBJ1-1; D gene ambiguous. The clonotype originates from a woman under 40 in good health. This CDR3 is CASSATGEAFF. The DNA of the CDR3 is TGTGCCAGCAGCGCGACGGGTGAAGCTTTCTTT. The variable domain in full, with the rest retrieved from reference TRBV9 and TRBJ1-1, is DSGVTQTPKHLITATGQRVTLRCSPRSGDLSVYWYQQSLDQGLQFLIQYYNGEERAKGNILERFSAQQFPDLHSELNLSSLELGDSALYFCASSATGEAFFGQGTRLTVV.